Presented here are 12 T cell receptor beta chains from one specimen sequenced in a study of blood T cell repertoires in COVID-19. Profiling relied on immunoSEQ multiplex PCR, and the TCRdb table lists in-frame clones only, not all of them. The sample records a few hundred thousand clones, around 93% being singletons. Sequencing used PBMCs or T cells enriched from blood (not recorded which). The receptor set was obtained from a human donor in a cohort exposed to, infected with or recovered from COVID-19 (not recorded which). The donor label of this sample is uncertain.

This chain's CDR3 is CASSLGSVSTDTQYF. The CDR3 DNA is TGTGCCAGCAGCTTAGGTTCAGTTAGCACAGATACGCAGTATTTT. The chain has TRBV7-2 and TRBJ2-3; no reliable D call. There are 15 residues in the CDR3. Trimming stripped 1 base from V and 0 bases from J, with 8 bases between. Germline assignment: CDR1 SGHTA and CDR2 FQGNSA.

This chain joins TRBV30 and TRBJ1-6; TRBD1 matches at 10 bases. Germline V gene lookup returns CDR1 GTSNPN and CDR2 SVGIG (reference sequence). V was clipped by 5 bases and J by 9 bases; unmatched bases: 7. This CDR3 has 14 residues. CDR3 in amino acids: CAWGPGQGSSPLHF. The CDR3 region has the DNA TGTGCCTGGGGGCCGGGACAGGGGAGTTCACCCCTCCACTTT.

The chain carries TRBV9 and TRBJ2-3; tentatively, D is TRBD2 (6 bases). The CDR3 loop spans 13 amino acids. Trimming pared 0 bases from V and 6 bases from J, leaving 8 bases between. Germline loops: CDR1 SGDLS, CDR2 YYNGEE. CDR3 bases: TGTGCCAGCAGCGTAGAAGGAGGGGATACGCAGTATTTT. It yields the protein CASSVEGGDTQYF. Full variable domain (remainder filled in from reference TRBV9 and TRBJ2-3): DSGVTQTPKHLITATGQRVTLRCSPRSGDLSVYWYQQSLDQGLQFLIQYYNGEERAKGNILERFSAQQFPDLHSELNLSSLELGDSALYFCASSVEGGDTQYFGPGTRLTVL.

The table lists this clone with a count of one. The chain couples TRBV24-1 to TRBJ1-2; unclear D gene. Germline V gene data show CDR1 as KGHDR and CDR2 as SFDVKD. Trimming removed 2 bases at V and 8 bases at J, with 8 bases between. CDR3 length equals 12 residues. CDR3 nucleotides: TGTGCCACCAGTGATTCTACGGGAGGCTACACCTTC. Amino acids: CATSDSTGGYTF.

The chain recombines TRBV6-5 with TRBJ1-2; TRBD1 agrees at 8 bases. After removal of 0 bases from V and 8 bases from J, the junction contained 11 bases not matched to a gene. The CDR3 has 16 residues. Germline CDR1 and CDR2: MNHEY and SVGAGI. Here the CDR3 reads CASSYSIKDRVEGYTF. The CDR3 coding sequence is TGTGCCAGCAGTTACTCGATCAAGGACAGGGTGGAAGGCTACACCTTC.

This clone appeared a single time. The rearrangement uses TRBV14 and TRBJ2-3; TRBD1 matches 9 bases. The CDR3 loop spans 15 amino acids. Germline CDR1 and CDR2: SGHDN and FVKESK. The trim removed 5 bases at V and 2 bases at J, leaving 5 bases unmatched. The CDR3 here is CASSKTGGITDTQYF. CDR3 sequence (DNA): TGTGCCAGCAGCAAGACAGGGGGAATCACAGATACGCAGTATTTT.

The rearrangement uses TRBV2 and TRBJ2-3, with 7 bases fitting TRBD2. Germline CDR1 and CDR2: SNHLY and FYNNEI. V shed 4 bases, J shed 6 bases, and the junction held 10 bases outside the gene matches. The CDR3 length is 15 residues. Here the CDR3 DNA reads TGTGCCAGCAGTGGAAAGGGGAGGGTCGGGGATACGCAGTATTTT. Protein product: CASSGKGRVGDTQYF.

The CDR3 DNA follows: TGTGCCAGCAGTTACTTGCGACAGGGCGAAGCTTTCTTT. Translating it yields CASSYLRQGEAFF. The rearrangement links TRBV6-5 to TRBJ1-1, with TRBD1 identical over 7 bases. The V gene end was trimmed by 1 base and the J gene end by 8 bases; junction bases not matched to a gene: 4. This CDR3 has 13 amino acids. The germline CDR1 and CDR2 sequences are MNHEY and SVGAGI.

This clone was counted between two and nine times. The J gene is TRBJ2-7, the V gene TRBV3-1 (or the pseudogene TRBV3-2), with a tentative D call TRBD1 (5 bases). Germline V gives CDR1 LGHDT, CDR2 YNNKEL (reference sequence). The CDR3 contains 14 residues. Deletions cut 2 bases from V and 3 bases from J, with 11 bases between. The CDR3: CASSQFAGNYEQYF. CDR3 nucleotides: TGTGCCAGCAGCCAATTCGCAGGGAACTACGAGCAGTACTTC.

The chain employs TRBV6-4 and TRBJ2-7, with TRBD2 matching over 8 bases. V trimming: 0 bases; J trimming: 2 bases; junction bases outside the gene matches: 15. CDR1 is MRHNA, CDR2 SNTAGT, per germline. The CDR3 contains 19 residues. CDR3 residues: CASSDSRGGPGARAYEQYF. The DNA for the CDR3 is TGTGCCAGCAGTGACTCCCGGGGGGGGCCGGGGGCGCGGGCCTACGAGCAGTACTTC.

The CDR3 sequence is CASSSSDRGNTIYF. Written as DNA, the CDR3 is TGCGCCAGCAGCTCATCGGACAGGGGAAACACCATATATTTT. The chain couples TRBV5-1 to TRBJ1-3; TRBD1 matches 7 bases. V lost 3 bases and J lost 4; bases outside the gene matches: 4. CDR1 is SGHRS and CDR2 is YFSETQ in the germline V gene. The CDR3 is 14 residues long. The full variable domain, with the rest looked up from reference TRBV5-1 and TRBJ1-3, is KAGVTQTPRYLIKTRGQQVTLSCSPISGHRSVSWYQQTPGQGLQFLFEYFSETQRNKGNFPGRFSGRQFSNSRSEMNVSTLELGDSALYLCASSSSDRGNTIYFGEGSWLTVV.

The CDR3 spells CASSSHRGERTQYF. The CDR3 nucleotides read TGTGCCAGCAGCTCTCACAGGGGGGAACGGACCCAGTACTTC. The chain links TRBV7-2 to TRBJ2-5, with 8 positions matching TRBD1. CDR1 is SGHTA, CDR2 FQGNSA, per germline. The CDR3 extends over 14 amino acids. Germline trimming cut 4 bases from V and 7 bases from J; bases unmatched to any gene: 8.